This T cell receptor (beta chain) was obtained from a study of response to subunit inactivated influenza vaccine. There are 14 residues in the CDR3. Trimming cost V 4 bases and J 6 bases; bases outside gene matches: 6. Germline CDR1 is SGHRS and CDR2 is YFSETQ. This clonotype was detected a few times. From the RT-PCR reads, TCRdb called clonotypes with MiXCR, one entry per CDR3 protein. The sample has about 620,000 distinct CDR3 sequences, around 10% seen once. Separately, the same data were catalogued under a study of T cells expressing NK-cell markers. This second study notes: What made the TCR beta cDNA was 5'RACE template switching with UMIs. HCMV seropositivity characterized seven of the eight sequenced donors, and seronegativity one.

The chain joins TRBV5-1 to TRBJ2-2, with 7 bases identical to TRBD1. The sample consisted of PBMCs from blood, taken on the day of vaccination. The receptor was derived from a man aged 45-60 years who received an inactivated influenza vaccine. The CDR3 nucleotides are TGCGCCAGCAGCGCCGACAGGGCCTCCGGGGAGCTGTTTTTT. It translates to CASSADRASGELFF.